The TCR beta chain under discussion was sequenced for a study of T cells in Graves' hyperthyroidism and ophthalmopathy. In patients aged 18 to 65, hyperthyroidism was newly diagnosed, with duration under 2 months. Per germline, CDR1 SGHRS and CDR2 YFSETQ. V lost 4 bases, J lost 6 bases, and 11 bases stayed unmatched. The CDR3 length is 16 residues. It was RNA transcripts that yielded the amplified TCR beta CDR3 regions. The study used the HTBI primer set for a first-round RT-PCR of the TCR CDR3. TCRdb itself ran the multiplex PCR reads through MiXCR, one entry per CDR3 protein. The table has 400,000 to 550,000 distinct CDR3 sequences, around an eighth seen once; the top ten hold less than 20%. This clonotype appeared many times.

The sequence came from a woman younger than 30 with Graves' hyperthyroidism. Material for sequencing was blood. The rearrangement links TRBV5-1 to TRBJ2-3, with 10 bases that match TRBD2. Here the CDR3 reads CASSPTGLAGADTQYF. In DNA, the CDR3 is TGCGCCAGCAGCCCCACAGGGCTAGCGGGAGCGGATACGCAGTATTTT. Using reference TRBV5-1 and TRBJ2-3 for the parts outside the CDR3, the full variable domain is KAGVTQTPRYLIKTRGQQVTLSCSPISGHRSVSWYQQTPGQGLQFLFEYFSETQRNKGNFPGRFSGRQFSNSRSEMNVSTLELGDSALYLCASSPTGLAGADTQYFGPGTRLTVL.